These 7 T cell receptor beta chains were all obtained from the same sample, sequenced in a study of technical replicates of blood from several donors. Generated by immunoSEQ multiplex PCR, the TCRdb table keeps only in-frame clones and is missing some. The sample records tens of thousands of clones, less than 95% being singletons. Sequenced: T cells isolated from PBMCs. These receptors originate from a human donor in good health.

This clone was seen a single time. The chain combines TRBV6-1 with TRBJ2-1; TRBD2 matches 8 bases. Trimming took 4 bases from V and 5 from J; bases not matched to a gene: 10. Germline-derived CDR1 and CDR2 are MNHNS and SASEGT. This CDR3 region has 16 residues. Written as DNA, the CDR3 is TGTGCCAGCAGTGGGGGGACTAGTCTCTTGGACAATGAGCAGTTCTTC. Protein sequence: CASSGGTSLLDNEQFF.

The rearrangement links TRBV6-5 to TRBJ2-3, with TRBD2 matching over 10 bases. The CDR3 totals 15 residues. The V and J ends lost 0 bases and 9 bases, in that order; junction bases with no gene match: 6. Per germline, CDR1 MNHEY and CDR2 SVGAGI. The CDR3 nucleotides read TGTGCCAGCAGTTACTCAGTACTAGCGGGATCGACGCAGTATTTT. The encoded protein is CASSYSVLAGSTQYF.

The chain joins TRBV5-1 to TRBJ2-1, with 13 bases identical to TRBD2. The CDR3 extends over 14 amino acids. Germline assignment: CDR1 SGHRS and CDR2 YFSETQ. J lost 9 bases, V lost 4 bases, and 4 bases had no gene match. This CDR3 reads CASSAGLAGAEQFF. CDR3 coding DNA: TGCGCCAGCAGCGCCGGACTAGCGGGAGCTGAGCAGTTCTTC.

The V gene is TRBV11-3, the J gene TRBJ1-2; 8 bases are shared with TRBD1. CDR3 size: 14 residues. V lost 1 base, J lost 4 bases, and 2 bases stayed unmatched. CDR1 is SGHNT and CDR2 is YENEEA in the germline V gene. The CDR3 DNA follows: TGTGCCAGCAGCTTAGGAGGACAGGGCTATGGCTACACCTTC. It is translated as CASSLGGQGYGYTF.

V gene TRBV14 combines with J gene TRBJ2-5; D perhaps matches TRBD1 (6 bases). Per germline, CDR1 SGHDN and CDR2 FVKESK. This CDR3 is built from 16 residues. Trimming left V 4 bases short and J 5 bases short, with 20 bases between. The CDR3 is CASSPQHTRGWETQYF. The DNA for the CDR3 is TGTGCCAGCAGCCCGCAACACACCAGGGGCTGGGAGACCCAGTACTTC.

The chain links TRBV2 to TRBJ2-3; TRBD2 matches 9 bases. This CDR3 is 15 amino acids long. J gave up 3 bases and V 4 bases, and 5 bases lay outside the gene matches. Germline V gene sequence: CDR1 SNHLY, CDR2 FYNNEI. CDR3 nucleotides: TGTGCCAGCAGTGTTAAGCGGGAGGCAACAGATACGCAGTATTTT. Protein sequence: CASSVKREATDTQYF.

This chain links TRBV5-1 with TRBJ2-1; 13 nucleotides line up with TRBD2. CDR1 and CDR2 from the germline V gene are SGHRS and YFSETQ. The J segment lost 8 bases and the V segment lost 7 bases, leaving 6 bases of the junction unmatched. There are 14 residues in the CDR3. CDR3 in amino acids: CASYGLAGAHEQFF. In DNA, the CDR3 is TGCGCCAGCTACGGACTAGCGGGAGCCCATGAGCAGTTCTTC.